This TCR beta chain emerged from a study of shared clonotypes between healthy human individuals. Libraries were prepared by immunoSEQ multiplex PCR; TCRdb keeps only in-frame clonotypes and omits some of them. The sample records under 2,500,000 clones, approximately 96% being singletons. To note about this clone: This sample also contains other DNA sequences that code for the same CDR3.

V was trimmed by 1 base and J by 7 bases, leaving 8 bases between them. The germline V gene has CDR1 SGHTA and CDR2 FQGNSA. The CDR3 totals 13 residues. This chain joins TRBV7-2 and TRBJ1-5, with no clear D. Specimen: naive CD4+ T cells sorted from blood. Subset of the sample: CD45RA+ positively selected. This TCR was recovered from a man aged 18 to 30 in good health. DNA for the CDR3: TGTGCCAGCAGCTTAGAGGGTGACCAGCCCCAGCATTTT. Its protein product is CASSLEGDQPQHF.